This TCR beta chain is from a study of cytotoxic CD8 clonotypes in ibrutinib-treated CLL (dated by TCRdb to about 2021). For the wider study: The cohort had over ten relapsed/refractory and 15 treatment-naive patients; under 18 were IGHV unmutated. Samples averaged roughly 260,000 productive templates and more than 85,000 productive rearrangements. The response samples were drawn at a median of roughly eleven months into treatment, with a range of roughly 6 to 40 months. Longitudinal samples were obtainable from 26 of the 86 participants in the trial. Partial responses were observed in 24 patients and complete responses in 2; after a median follow-up of around 64 months, remission was maintained in approximately 14 patients and progression was observed in some 12. Cryopreserved peripheral blood mononuclear cells were obtained before treatment, at response, and at either sustained remission or disease progression. Summary of the overall study and its limitations: Public clonotypes were found to be uncommon and were observed to contract or remain stable during treatment; the increase in clonality was shown to reflect expansion of private clonotypes at ibrutinib response. Baseline clonality exceeded that of age-matched healthy donors and correlated strongly with circulating CD8+ T-cell counts. Clonality increased at ibrutinib response, stayed stable in sustained remission, and fell back toward baseline at progression. Lymph node repertoires were not examined, and the timing of sampling was not matched between patients in sustained remission and those whose disease progressed.

On a MiSeq, deep resolution sequencing aimed for a depth between 1 in 1 million and 1 in 200,000 T cells, with each clonotype covered approximately 9.2x on average. The immunoSEQ hsTCRB Kit was used to generate the TCR beta libraries. The paper's data handling went like this. The data were analyzed with ImmunoSEQ Analyzer and ImmunoSEQ Data Assistant, and V, D and J gene assignments followed IMGT definitions. Clonality, which ranges from 0 to 1, was calculated by subtracting the normalized Shannon entropy of productive rearrangement frequencies from one. Only overrepresented clonotypes making up at least 0.05% of the repertoire of each patient were included in the public clonotype analysis. Fewer than 15 repertoires from age-matched healthy donors, obtained from immuneACCESS, served as clonality controls. TCRdb obtained this table from immuneACCESS and retained in-frame rearrangements with V and J assigned. These tables miss some clones; where compared with another copy, unresolved V genes account for less than half of the shortfall, and the remainder is unexplained. V, J and clone size are those of that table, while D and trimming were read from the DNA. The sample has some 84,000 clones on record, about 86% of them singletons. The ten most abundant clones make up roughly 5% of the sample.

With respect to this clone: No antigen is known for it. Nothing much larger sits one base from this clone, and base qualities are not available.

Approximately 2 micrograms of genomic DNA were extracted from cryopreserved PBMCs for TCR beta library preparation. High-throughput TCR beta sequencing was performed on longitudinal blood samples from CLL patients receiving ibrutinib monotherapy. The patients took part in an open-label, single-center phase 2 trial of ibrutinib monotherapy. From the germline V gene (reference sequence), CDR1 is LNHDA and CDR2 is SQIVND. The CDR3 runs 15 residues from the cysteine to the phenylalanine. The DNA shown is the 45-base CDR3, in frame from base 1. V lost 0 bases and J lost 4 bases; the stretch between them is 10 bases long.

Here the sequenced sample was PBMCs, taken before ibrutinib treatment. The sequence came from a human donor with chronic lymphocytic leukemia. The chain is made from TRBV19 and TRBJ1-5; the D segment could be TRBD1, given 6 matching bases. DNA sequence: TGTGCCAGTAGTATAGACCAGGGGAGGAATCAGCCCCAGCATTTT. It encodes CASSIDQGRNQPQHF.